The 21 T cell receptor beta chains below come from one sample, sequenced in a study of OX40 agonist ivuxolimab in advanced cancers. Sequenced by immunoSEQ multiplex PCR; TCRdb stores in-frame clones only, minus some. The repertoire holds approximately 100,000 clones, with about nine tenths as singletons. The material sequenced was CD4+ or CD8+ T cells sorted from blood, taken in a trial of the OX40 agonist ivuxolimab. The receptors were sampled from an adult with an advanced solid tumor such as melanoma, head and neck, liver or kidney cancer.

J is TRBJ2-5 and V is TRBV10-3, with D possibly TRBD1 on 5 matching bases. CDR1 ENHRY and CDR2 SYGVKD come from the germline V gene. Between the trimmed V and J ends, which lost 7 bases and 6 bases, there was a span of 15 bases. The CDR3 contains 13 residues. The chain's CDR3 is CAITDGQGQTQYF. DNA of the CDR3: TGTGCCATCACTGACGGGCAGGGTCAGACCCAGTACTTC.

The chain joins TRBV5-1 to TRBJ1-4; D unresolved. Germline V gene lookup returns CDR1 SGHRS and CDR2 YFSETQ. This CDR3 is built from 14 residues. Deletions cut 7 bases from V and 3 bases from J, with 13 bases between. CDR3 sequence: CASASTWANEKLFF. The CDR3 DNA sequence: TGCGCCAGCGCGTCCACTTGGGCTAATGAAAAACTGTTTTTT.

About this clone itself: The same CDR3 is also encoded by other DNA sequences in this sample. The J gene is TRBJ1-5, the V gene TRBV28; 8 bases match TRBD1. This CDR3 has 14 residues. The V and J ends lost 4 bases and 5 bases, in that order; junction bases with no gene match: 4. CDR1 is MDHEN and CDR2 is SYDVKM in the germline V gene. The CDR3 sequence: CASSSGQGDQPQHF. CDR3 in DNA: TGTGCCAGCAGTTCCGGACAGGGCGATCAGCCCCAGCATTTT.

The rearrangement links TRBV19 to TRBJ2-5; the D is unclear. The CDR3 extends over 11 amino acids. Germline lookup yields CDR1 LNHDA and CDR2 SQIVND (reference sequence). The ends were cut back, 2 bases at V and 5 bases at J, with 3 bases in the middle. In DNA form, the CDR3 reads TGTGCCAGTAGTATAATGGAGACCCAGTACTTC. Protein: CASSIMETQYF.

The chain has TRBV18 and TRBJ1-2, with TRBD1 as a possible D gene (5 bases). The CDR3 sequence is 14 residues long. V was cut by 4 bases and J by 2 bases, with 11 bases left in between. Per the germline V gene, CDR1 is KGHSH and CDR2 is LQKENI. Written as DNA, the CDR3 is TGTGCCAGCTCACTTGGGGGGGACAACTATGGCTACACCTTC. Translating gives CASSLGGDNYGYTF.

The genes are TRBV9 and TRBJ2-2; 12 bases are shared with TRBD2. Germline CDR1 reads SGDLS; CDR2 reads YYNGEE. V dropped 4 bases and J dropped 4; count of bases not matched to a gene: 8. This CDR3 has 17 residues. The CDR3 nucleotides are TGTGCCAGCAGCCTACCGGTACTAGCGGGGGGCACCGGGGAGCTGTTTTTT. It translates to CASSLPVLAGGTGELFF.

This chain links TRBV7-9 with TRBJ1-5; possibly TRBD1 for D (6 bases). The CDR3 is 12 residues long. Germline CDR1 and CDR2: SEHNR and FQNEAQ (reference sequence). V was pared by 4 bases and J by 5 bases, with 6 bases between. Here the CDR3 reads CASSYRDQPQHF. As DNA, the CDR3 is TGTGCCAGCAGCTACAGGGATCAGCCCCAGCATTTT.

The CDR3 here is CASILGQGAFYEQFF. The CDR3 coding sequence is TGTGCCAGCATTCTCGGACAGGGGGCCTTTTATGAGCAGTTCTTC. The V call is TRBV28, the J call TRBJ2-1, with 11 bases that match TRBD1. Trimming at V came to 7 bases and at J to 8 bases, leaving 10 bases not matched to a gene. This CDR3 contains 15 residues. From germline, CDR1 is MDHEN and CDR2 SYDVKM.

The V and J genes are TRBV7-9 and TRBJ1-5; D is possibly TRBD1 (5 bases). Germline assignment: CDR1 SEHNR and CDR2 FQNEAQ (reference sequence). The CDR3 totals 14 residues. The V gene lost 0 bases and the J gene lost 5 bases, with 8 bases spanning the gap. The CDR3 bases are TGTGCCAGCAGCTTAGCGGGGGGAGATCAGCCCCAGCATTTT. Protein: CASSLAGGDQPQHF.

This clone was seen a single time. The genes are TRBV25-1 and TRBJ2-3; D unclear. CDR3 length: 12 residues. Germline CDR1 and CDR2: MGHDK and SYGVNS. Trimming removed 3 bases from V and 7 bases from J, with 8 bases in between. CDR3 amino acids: CASSDFLNTQYF. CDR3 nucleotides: TGTGCCAGCAGTGACTTTCTTAATACGCAGTATTTT. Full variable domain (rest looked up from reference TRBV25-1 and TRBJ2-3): EADIYQTPRYLVIGTGKKITLECSQTMGHDKMYWYQQDPGMELHLIHYSYGVNSTEKGDLSSESTVSRIRTEHFPLTLESARPSHTSQYLCASSDFLNTQYFGPGTRLTVL.

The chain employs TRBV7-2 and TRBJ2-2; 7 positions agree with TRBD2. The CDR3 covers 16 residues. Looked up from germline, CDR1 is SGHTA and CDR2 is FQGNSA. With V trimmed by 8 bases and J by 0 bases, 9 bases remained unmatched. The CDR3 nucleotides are TGTGCCAGCGCCCCCATGAGCGGGGCGAACACCGGGGAGCTGTTTTTT. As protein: CASAPMSGANTGELFF.

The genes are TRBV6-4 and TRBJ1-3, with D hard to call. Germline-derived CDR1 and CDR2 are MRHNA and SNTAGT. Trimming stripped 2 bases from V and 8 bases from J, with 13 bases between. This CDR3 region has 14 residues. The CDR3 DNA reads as TGTGCCAGCAGTGACATTAAGGGTCTAGACACCATATATTTT. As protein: CASSDIKGLDTIYF.

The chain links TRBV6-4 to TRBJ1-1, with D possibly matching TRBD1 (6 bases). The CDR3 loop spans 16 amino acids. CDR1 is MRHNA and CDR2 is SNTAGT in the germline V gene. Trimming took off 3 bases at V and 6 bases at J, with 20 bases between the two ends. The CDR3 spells CASSERARTAKSEAFF. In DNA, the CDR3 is TGTGCCAGCAGTGAAAGAGCCCGGACAGCTAAATCTGAAGCTTTCTTT.

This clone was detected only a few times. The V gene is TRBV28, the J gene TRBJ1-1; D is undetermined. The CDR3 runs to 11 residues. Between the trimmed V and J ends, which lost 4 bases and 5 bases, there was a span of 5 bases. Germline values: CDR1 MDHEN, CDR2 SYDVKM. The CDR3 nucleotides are TGTGCCAGCAGTTCGTCTACTGAAGCTTTCTTT. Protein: CASSSSTEAFF. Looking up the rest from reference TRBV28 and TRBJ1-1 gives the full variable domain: DVKVTQSSRYLVKRTGEKVFLECVQDMDHENMFWYRQDPGLGLRLIYFSYDVKMKEKGDIPEGYSVSREKKERFSLILESASTNQTSMYLCASSSSTEAFFGQGTRLTVV.

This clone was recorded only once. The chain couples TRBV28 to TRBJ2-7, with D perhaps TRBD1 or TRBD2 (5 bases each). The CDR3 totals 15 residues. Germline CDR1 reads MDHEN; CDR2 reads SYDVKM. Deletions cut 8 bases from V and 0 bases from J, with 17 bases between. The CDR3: CASESPGTDSYEQYF. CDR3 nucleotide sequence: TGTGCCAGCGAAAGCCCAGGGACGGACTCCTACGAGCAGTACTTC.

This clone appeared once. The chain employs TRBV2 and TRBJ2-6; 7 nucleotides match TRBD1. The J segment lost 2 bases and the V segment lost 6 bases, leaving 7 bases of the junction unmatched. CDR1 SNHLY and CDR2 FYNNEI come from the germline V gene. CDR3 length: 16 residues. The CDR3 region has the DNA TGTGCCAGCAGGGAGTCAGACAGGGCTGGGGCCAACGTCCTGACTTTC. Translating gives CASRESDRAGANVLTF.

The DNA of the CDR3 is TGTGCCAGTAGTATCCAACAGGGGGGCGGCAATCAGCCCCAGCATTTT. Amino acids: CASSIQQGGGNQPQHF. J is TRBJ1-5 and V is TRBV19; 8 positions match TRBD1. Germline CDR1 and CDR2: LNHDA and SQIVND (reference sequence). The ends lost 3 bases at V and 2 bases at J; junction bases unmatched: 6. The CDR3 loop spans 16 amino acids. Based on the CDR3 plus reference TRBV19 and TRBJ1-5, the full variable domain is DGGITQSPKYLFRKEGQNVTLSCEQNLNHDAMYWYRQDPGQGLRLIYYSQIVNDFQKGDIAEGYSVSREKKESFPLTVTSAQKNPTAFYLCASSIQQGGGNQPQHFGDGTRLSIL.

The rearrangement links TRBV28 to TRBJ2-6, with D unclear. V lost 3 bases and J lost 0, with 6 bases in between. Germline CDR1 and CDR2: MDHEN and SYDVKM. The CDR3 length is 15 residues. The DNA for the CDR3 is TGTGCCAGCAGTTTCGTCCTCTCTGGGGCCAACGTCCTGACTTTC. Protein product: CASSFVLSGANVLTF.

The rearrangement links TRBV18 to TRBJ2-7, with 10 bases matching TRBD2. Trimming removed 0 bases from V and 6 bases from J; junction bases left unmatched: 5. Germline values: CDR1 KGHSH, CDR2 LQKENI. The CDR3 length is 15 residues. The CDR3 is CASSPPDSGGAEQYF. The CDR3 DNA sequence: TGTGCCAGCTCACCACCAGACAGCGGGGGGGCCGAGCAGTACTTC.

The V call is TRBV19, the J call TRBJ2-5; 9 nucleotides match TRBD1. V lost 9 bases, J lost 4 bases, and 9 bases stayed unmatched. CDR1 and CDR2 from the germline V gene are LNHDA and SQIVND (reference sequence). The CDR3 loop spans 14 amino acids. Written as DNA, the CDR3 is TGTGCCAGCAAGACAGGGGGGGTTGGAGAGACCCAGTACTTC. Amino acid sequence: CASKTGGVGETQYF.

CDR3 protein: CASSNTKYEQYF. In DNA form, the CDR3 reads TGTGCCAGCAGCAATACAAAATACGAGCAGTACTTC. J is TRBJ2-7 and V is TRBV6-6, with D unresolved. Per the germline V gene, CDR1 is MNHNY and CDR2 is SVGAGI (reference sequence). The length of the CDR3 is 12 residues. The V end lost 6 bases, the J end lost 4 bases, and 10 bases lay between the germline ends.